Listed here is a single TCR beta chain. Its specificity is not known. CDR1 and CDR2 from the germline V gene are SQVTM and ANQGSEA. Trimming shortened V by 5 bases and J by 3 bases, and 10 bases separated the two germline ends. This CDR3 has 12 amino acids. Random hexamers were used to reverse transcribe 0.5 to 1 ug of RNA. TCRdb called the immunoSEQ multiplex PCR reads again in MiXCR, with one record for every CDR3 protein. The sample contains 95,000 to 150,000 distinct CDR3 sequences, 85% to 95% of which appear only once. This sample is drawn from a study of CD8 T cells in Susac syndrome. Broader study findings: The study's TCR sequencing and HLA analysis drew on a certain number of individuals. That number was acknowledged as relatively small.

This chain joins TRBV29-1 and TRBJ1-2; D possibly corresponds to TRBD1 (6 bases). This TCR was sampled from a human donor with Susac syndrome. Sequencing was performed on CD8+ T cells from PBMCs. The CDR3 spells CSVHREDYGYTF. As DNA, the CDR3 is TGCAGCGTTCACAGGGAGGACTATGGCTACACCTTC.